This T cell receptor (beta chain) came from a study of PD-L1 blockade in urothelial cancer. Overall study context: About 85% of the roughly 29 patients comprised males who had bladder-origin urothelial cancer.

Noted time point: peripheral blood 6 weeks after treatment start. Metastatic or locally advanced urothelial carcinoma was present in the patients. Trimming left V 2 bases short and J 6 bases short, with 14 bases between. This CDR3 spans 15 amino acids. Germline values: CDR1 ENHRY, CDR2 SYGVKD. With respect to this clone: The antigen is undetermined.

This table comes from immunoSEQ multiplex PCR, and its TCRdb copy is limited to in-frame clones, with some not included. The sample has more than 95,000 clones, 86% seen once. Study-level results: At 3 weeks on treatment, tumor-associated clones expanded more with durable benefit.

This sample comprised PBMCs, obtained around atezolizumab (anti-PD-L1) treatment. This sequence was found in a man aged 50-59 years with urothelial cancer. V is TRBV10-3 and J is TRBJ1-5, with a tentative D call TRBD1 (5 bases). As DNA, the CDR3 is TGTGCCATCAGTGAGGGGGCTAACGCCGGTCAGCCCCAGCATTTT. This codes for CAISEGANAGQPQHF.